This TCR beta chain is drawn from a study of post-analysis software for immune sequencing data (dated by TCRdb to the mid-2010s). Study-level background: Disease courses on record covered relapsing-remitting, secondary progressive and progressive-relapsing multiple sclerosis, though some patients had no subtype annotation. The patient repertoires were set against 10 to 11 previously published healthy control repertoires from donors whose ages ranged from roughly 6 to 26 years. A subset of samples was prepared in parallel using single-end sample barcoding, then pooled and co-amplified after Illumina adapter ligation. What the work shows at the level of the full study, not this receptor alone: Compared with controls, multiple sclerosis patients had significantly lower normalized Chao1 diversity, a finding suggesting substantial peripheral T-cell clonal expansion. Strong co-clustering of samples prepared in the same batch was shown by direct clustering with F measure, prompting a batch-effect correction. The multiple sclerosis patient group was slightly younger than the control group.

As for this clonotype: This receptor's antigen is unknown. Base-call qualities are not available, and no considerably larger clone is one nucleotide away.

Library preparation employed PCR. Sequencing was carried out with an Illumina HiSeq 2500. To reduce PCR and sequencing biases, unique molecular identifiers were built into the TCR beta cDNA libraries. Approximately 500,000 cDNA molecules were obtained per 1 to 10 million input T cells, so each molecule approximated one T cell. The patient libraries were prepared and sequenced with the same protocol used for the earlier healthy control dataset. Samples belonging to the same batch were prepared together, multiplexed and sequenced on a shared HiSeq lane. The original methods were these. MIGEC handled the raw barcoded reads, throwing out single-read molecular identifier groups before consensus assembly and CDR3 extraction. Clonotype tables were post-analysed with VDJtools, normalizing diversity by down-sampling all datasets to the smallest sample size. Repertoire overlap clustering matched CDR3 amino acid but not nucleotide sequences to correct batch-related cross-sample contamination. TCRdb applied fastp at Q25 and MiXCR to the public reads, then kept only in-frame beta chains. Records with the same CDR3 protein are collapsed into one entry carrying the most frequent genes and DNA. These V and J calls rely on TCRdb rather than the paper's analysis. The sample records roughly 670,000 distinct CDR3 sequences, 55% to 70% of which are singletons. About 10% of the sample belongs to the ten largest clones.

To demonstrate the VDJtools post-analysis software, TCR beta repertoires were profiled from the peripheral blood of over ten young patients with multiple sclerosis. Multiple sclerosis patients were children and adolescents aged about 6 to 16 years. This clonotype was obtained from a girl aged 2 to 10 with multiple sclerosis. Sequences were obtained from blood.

The DNA reads TGTGCCAGCAGCTCCGCCGGGACAGGGTACAATGAGCAGTTCTTC. Its translation reads: CASSSAGTGYNEQFF. The receptor chain draws on TRBV7-9 and TRBJ2-1, and TRBD1 aligns with 9 junction nucleotides. Trimming removed 4 bases from V and 4 bases from J; the gene matches leave 5 bases unexplained. As encoded in the germline V gene (reference sequence), CDR1 is SEHNR while CDR2 is FQNEAQ. The CDR3 sequence holds 15 residues, the cysteine and phenylalanine included. Only the CDR3 DNA stays, 45 bases, in frame from base 1.